This TCR beta chain emerged from a study of blood T cell repertoires in COVID-19 (dated by TCRdb to 2018 to 2020). Looking at the study overall: The collaborator samples originated in the United States, Italy and Spain and spanned the acute and convalescent phases of COVID-19. The prospective study material was composed of cDNA or gDNA derived from T cells, B-cell-depleted T cells, or PBMCs. Deeply sampled blood TCRbeta repertoires from subjects exposed to, actively infected with, or recovered from COVID-19 were included in the dataset. A freely available public database, intended as a resource for researchers studying the immune response to SARS-CoV-2, is where the repertoires were released. Samples were obtained from the ongoing ImmuneRACE study (first 160 participants) and from about 1,300 subjects provided by 6 global collaborators. A de-identified subject ID, COVID-19 status, age in years and sex were almost always included in the sample metadata. Where available, HLA class I and class II types were obtained from metadata supplied by the sample provider rather than from assay-based typing. What the authors observed across the whole study: How much clinical and demographic metadata was included differed by source and by participant, and the metadata was provided uncurated.

TCRbeta CDR3 regions were amplified from genomic DNA by means of the immunoSEQ Assay, a bias-controlled multiplex PCR. The published analysis was carried out like this. Within the assay, amplification of reference gene primers was used to estimate how many nucleated cells each sample contained. Sequence reads were collapsed and filtered to measure the absolute abundance of every unique TCRbeta CDR3 rearrangement. For each sample, productive Simpson clonality was calculated as the square root of Simpson's diversity index across productive rearrangements. As stored in TCRdb, this immuneACCESS dataset retains in-frame rearrangements with V and J assigned. A fraction of the clones does not appear; measured against another copy, unresolved V genes explain less than half of the discrepancy, and the remainder lacks a known reason. The DNA gave D and trimming, while V, J and clone size come from that table. Counted in this sample were just over 650,000 clones; approximately 90% of them appeared once. The ten largest clones capture roughly 0.25% of the sample.

Concerning this clone itself: Its specific antigen is unknown. Base qualities were left out, and no much larger clone turns up one base away.

Deletion took 3 bases off V and 7 bases off J, with a span of 16 bases between the germline ends. The CDR1 and CDR2 encoded by the germline V gene are KGHSH and LQKENI. Including cysteine and phenylalanine, the CDR3 has 14 amino acids. This entry keeps only the CDR3 DNA: 42 bases, framed from base 1. Collaborating institutions collected whole blood in K2EDTA tubes following their own protocols. For TCRbeta analysis, collaborator samples were shipped as frozen whole blood, as isolated PBMCs, or as DNA extracted from either sample type. The origin of this receptor is a young woman with acute or convalescent COVID-19. The receptor chain draws on TRBV18 and TRBJ2-7; D gene: possibly TRBD2, on 6 matching bases. Sequences were obtained from peripheral blood. CDR3 region: CASSPPGGTREQYF. Here is the DNA: TGTGCCAGCTCACCCCCGGGCGGGACGAGGGAGCAGTACTTC.